The 3 T cell receptor beta chains below were found in one sample sequenced in a study of T cell responses to AZD1222 COVID-19 vaccine. Measured with immunoSEQ multiplex PCR; TCRdb has only the in-frame clones, and not every one. Of 84,000 or so clones detected, nearly 90% appear once; the ten largest clones hold around 1.5%. The source was peripheral blood, collected on day 0 of AZD1222 vaccination. Receptors originate from an adult in good health.

V usage is TRBV9 and J usage is TRBJ2-1, with 8 positions matching TRBD2. The CDR3 has 15 residues. The V segment lost 2 bases and the J segment 10 bases; nucleotides outside the gene matches: 11. Germline CDR1 reads SGDLS; CDR2 reads YYNGEE. The CDR3 spells CASSVSGLGGIEQFF. The CDR3 DNA follows: TGTGCCAGCAGCGTTTCGGGACTAGGGGGTATAGAGCAGTTCTTC.

The rearrangement uses TRBV19 and TRBJ1-2, with no clear D. Looked up from germline, CDR1 is LNHDA and CDR2 is SQIVND (reference sequence). This CDR3 is 14 amino acids long. The ends were cut back, 7 bases at V and 4 bases at J, with 16 bases in the middle. The CDR3 region is CASNFRPGFYGYTF. CDR3 in DNA: TGTGCCAGTAATTTTAGGCCGGGGTTCTATGGCTACACCTTC.

The CDR3 DNA follows: TGTGCCAGCAGCCAAGAAGCCGGAGACTTCTATGGCTACACCTTC. It translates to CASSQEAGDFYGYTF. J is TRBJ1-2 and V is TRBV3-1 (or the pseudogene TRBV3-2); D gene unclear. The V end was cut by 0 bases, the J end by 4 bases, with 12 bases between. The CDR3 loop spans 15 amino acids. The germline V gene has CDR1 LGHDT and CDR2 YNNKEL (reference sequence).